The 28 T cell receptor beta chains below come from one sample, sequenced in a study of cytomegalovirus exposure and HLA in healthy donors. Generated by immunoSEQ multiplex PCR, the TCRdb table keeps only in-frame clones and is missing some. This table holds hundreds of thousands of clones, approximately 86% found once. Specimen: PBMCs. The receptors originated from a woman aged 25 to 39 in good health and CMV-seropositive.

The V call is TRBV11-2, the J call TRBJ2-5; 11 nucleotides match TRBD2. The CDR3 consists of 19 residues. J lost 5 bases, V lost 1 base, and 15 bases had no gene match. Germline V gene data show CDR1 as SGHAT and CDR2 as FQNNGV. The CDR3 loop reads CASSLVFTSGSGRRETQYF. Here the CDR3 DNA reads TGTGCCAGCAGCTTAGTTTTCACTAGCGGGAGTGGTCGTAGGGAGACCCAGTACTTC.

The rearrangement links TRBV11-3 to TRBJ2-7; no definite D call. The V gene lost 1 base and the J gene lost 3 bases, with 4 bases spanning the gap. The length of the CDR3 is 12 residues. The germline CDR1 and CDR2 sequences are SGHNT and YENEEA. The CDR3 sequence is CASSLVSYEQYF. CDR3 nucleotides: TGTGCCAGCAGCTTAGTCAGCTACGAGCAGTACTTC.

The gene calls are TRBV5-1 and TRBJ2-7, with TRBD2 identical over 10 bases. The V gene end was trimmed by 2 bases and the J gene end by 1 base; junction bases not matched to a gene: 0. CDR1 SGHRS and CDR2 YFSETQ come from the germline V gene. The CDR3 totals 14 residues. Written as DNA, the CDR3 is TGCGCCAGCAGCTTTAGCGGGGGGTCCTACGAGCAGTACTTC. Residues: CASSFSGGSYEQYF.

This chain joins TRBV30 and TRBJ2-1; D unclear. This CDR3 is 14 amino acids long. Germline CDR1 and CDR2: GTSNPN and SVGIG (reference sequence). V lost 0 bases and J lost 6, with 12 bases in between. In nucleotides, the CDR3 is TGTGCCTGGAGTGTAATGCTAGAAGGCAATGAGCAGTTCTTC. Residues: CAWSVMLEGNEQFF.

The gene calls are TRBV2 and TRBJ2-1, with D unresolved. This CDR3 spans 16 amino acids. V gave up 3 bases and J gave up 9 bases, with 21 bases separating them. The germline CDR1 and CDR2 sequences are SNHLY and FYNNEI. The CDR3 DNA sequence: TGTGCCAGCAGTGACCCGCCCCTCCTGACTCGTAGTGAGCAGTTCTTC. Residues: CASSDPPLLTRSEQFF.

The gene calls are TRBV28 and TRBJ2-1; perhaps TRBD2 as D (5 bases). Trimming took off 6 bases at V and 0 bases at J, with 18 bases between the two ends. The CDR3 has 17 amino acids. Germline CDR1 MDHEN, CDR2 SYDVKM. CDR3 nucleotide sequence: TGTGCCAGCAGCCCCGCGGGCTACTCAAGCTCCTACAATGAGCAGTTCTTC. Its protein product is CASSPAGYSSSYNEQFF.

The chain has TRBV7-2 and TRBJ1-4; perhaps TRBD1 as D (5 bases). The CDR3 has 13 residues. The V end was cut by 7 bases, the J end by 3 bases, with 9 bases between. The germline CDR1 and CDR2 sequences are SGHTA and FQGNSA. CDR3 DNA: TGTGCCAGCACAGACAGCCCTAATGAAAAACTGTTTTTT. Amino acid sequence: CASTDSPNEKLFF. Looking up the rest from reference TRBV7-2 and TRBJ1-4 gives the full variable domain: GAGVSQSPSNKVTEKGKDVELRCDPISGHTALYWYRQSLGQGLEFLIYFQGNSAPDKSGLPSDRFSAERTGGSVSTLTIQRTQQEDSAVYLCASTDSPNEKLFFGSGTQLSVL.

The V and J genes are TRBV2 and TRBJ1-1; the D is unclear. Germline CDR1 SNHLY, CDR2 FYNNEI. V gave up 3 bases and J gave up 0 bases, with 8 bases separating them. This CDR3 comprises 14 residues. CDR3 amino acids: CASSEFGMNTEAFF. The CDR3 nucleotides read TGTGCCAGCAGTGAGTTCGGGATGAACACTGAAGCTTTCTTT.

This clone was seen a few times. The chain's CDR3 is CASSSGGLGEQYF. CDR3 nucleotide sequence: TGTGCCAGCAGTAGCGGAGGCCTGGGCGAGCAGTACTTC. This sequence joins TRBV6-1 and TRBJ2-7; maybe TRBD2 (5 bases). This CDR3 comprises 13 residues. The germline V gene encodes CDR1 MNHNS and CDR2 SASEGT. The V gene lost 5 bases and the J gene lost 6 bases, with 14 bases spanning the gap.

The rearrangement links TRBV5-4 to TRBJ2-7; TRBD1 aligns across 8 bases. The J segment lost 2 bases and the V segment lost 4 bases, leaving 2 bases of the junction unmatched. Germline assignment: CDR1 SGHNT and CDR2 YYREEE (reference sequence). The CDR3 length is 13 residues. The CDR3 DNA is TGTGCCAGCAGCCCGGACAGGGCCTACGAGCAGTACTTC. Translation: CASSPDRAYEQYF.

The chain joins TRBV9 to TRBJ2-7, with 10 bases lining up with TRBD2. CDR3 length: 15 amino acids. CDR1 and CDR2 (germline): SGDLS, YYNGEE. V gave up 4 bases and J gave up 3 bases; unmatched junction bases: 7. The CDR3 is CASSPGTSEFYEQYF. The CDR3 bases are TGTGCCAGCAGCCCGGGGACTAGCGAGTTCTACGAGCAGTACTTC. The whole variable domain, remainder taken from reference TRBV9 and TRBJ2-7, is DSGVTQTPKHLITATGQRVTLRCSPRSGDLSVYWYQQSLDQGLQFLIQYYNGEERAKGNILERFSAQQFPDLHSELNLSSLELGDSALYFCASSPGTSEFYEQYFGPGTRLTVT.

The chain is built from TRBV7-6 and TRBJ1-5; D is ambiguous. V gave up 2 bases and J gave up 9 bases, with 8 bases separating them. The CDR3 length is 12 residues. Germline V gene sequence: CDR1 SGHVS, CDR2 FNYEAQ. In DNA form, the CDR3 reads TGTGCCAGCAGCTTAACCACGGGGCCCCAGCATTTT. Its translation: CASSLTTGPQHF.

The V gene is TRBV7-2, the J gene TRBJ2-1; 7 bases map to TRBD2. The germline CDR1 and CDR2 sequences are SGHTA and FQGNSA. The ends lost 3 bases at V and 7 bases at J; junction bases unmatched: 6. The CDR3 length is 14 residues. The CDR3 nucleotides read TGTGCCAGCAGCTTTCGCGGGAGTAGAAATGAGCAGTTCTTC. This gives the protein CASSFRGSRNEQFF.

The sample holds one count of this clone. V and J are TRBV5-4 and TRBJ1-2, with 10 bases identical to TRBD1. This CDR3 comprises 17 residues. Germline CDR1 is SGHNT and CDR2 is YYREEE (reference sequence). V was pared by 4 bases and J by 3 bases, with 12 bases of the junction left unmatched. Here the CDR3 reads CASSHRQGALNDYGYTF. CDR3 nucleotides: TGTGCCAGCAGCCATCGACAGGGGGCCTTGAATGACTATGGCTACACCTTC.

The chain uses TRBV5-1 and TRBJ1-4; 11 nucleotides match TRBD1. The germline CDR1 and CDR2 sequences are SGHRS and YFSETQ. The CDR3 is 16 amino acids. V was clipped by 5 bases and J by 7 bases; unmatched bases: 10. The CDR3 region has the DNA TGCGCCAGCAGGCAGGACCCGGGACAGGGGGGTGAAAAACTGTTTTTT. It encodes CASRQDPGQGGEKLFF.

The rearrangement joins TRBV6-5 to TRBJ1-5; TRBD1 matches at 8 bases. J gave up 4 bases and V 8 bases, and 10 bases lay outside the gene matches. Germline V lookup: CDR1 MNHEY, CDR2 SVGAGI. This CDR3 comprises 15 residues. The CDR3 here is CASRDRYSVNQPQHF. The CDR3 region has the DNA TGTGCCAGCCGGGACAGGTATTCGGTAAATCAGCCCCAGCATTTT.

The V call is TRBV11-2, the J call TRBJ1-2; 7 nucleotides agree with TRBD1. J was trimmed by 6 bases and V by 4 bases; bases with no gene match: 8. The CDR3 is 14 amino acids. Germline assignment: CDR1 SGHAT and CDR2 FQNNGV. The CDR3 DNA follows: TGTGCCAGCAGCTATACACAGGGGTTGGATGGCTACACCTTC. This encodes CASSYTQGLDGYTF. Full variable domain (outside the CDR3, taken from reference TRBV11-2 and TRBJ1-2): EAGVAQSPRYKIIEKRQSVAFWCNPISGHATLYWYQQILGQGPKLLIQFQNNGVVDDSQLPKDRFSAERLKGVDSTLKIQPAKLEDSAVYLCASSYTQGLDGYTFGSGTRLTVV.

The chain combines TRBV7-6 with TRBJ2-2, with TRBD2 matching over 11 bases. The germline CDR1 and CDR2 sequences are SGHVS and FNYEAQ. The length of the CDR3 is 17 residues. V gave up 5 bases and J gave up 0 bases; unmatched junction bases: 5. The CDR3 DNA sequence: TGTGCCAGCAGCCTAAGACTAGCGGGAACGAACACCGGGGAGCTGTTTTTT. This sequence encodes CASSLRLAGTNTGELFF. Full variable domain (rest looked up from reference TRBV7-6 and TRBJ2-2): GAGVSQSPRYKVTKRGQDVALRCDPISGHVSLYWYRQALGQGPEFLTYFNYEAQQDKSGLPNDRFSAERPEGSISTLTIQRTEQRDSAMYRCASSLRLAGTNTGELFFGEGSRLTVL.

The CDR3 protein is CATSRDLPGVGEQFF. CDR3 nucleotides: TGTGCCACCAGCAGAGATCTGCCGGGAGTGGGTGAGCAGTTCTTC. This sequence joins TRBV15 and TRBJ2-1, with D possibly TRBD2 on 6 matching bases. Germline CDR1 and CDR2: LNHNV and YYDKDF (reference sequence). This CDR3 spans 15 amino acids. V was pared by 0 bases and J by 9 bases, with 15 bases between. The full variable domain, in which reference TRBV15 and TRBJ2-1 provide the parts outside the CDR3, is DAMVIQNPRYQVTQFGKPVTLSCSQTLNHNVMYWYQQKSSQAPKLLFHYYDKDFNNEADTPDNFQSRRPNTSFCFLDIRSPGLGDTAMYLCATSRDLPGVGEQFFGPGTRLTVL.

This chain uses TRBV10-2 with TRBJ2-5; D is uncertain. CDR3 length equals 14 residues. Trimming pared 0 bases from V and 4 bases from J, leaving 9 bases between. CDR1 WSHSY and CDR2 SAAADI come from the germline V gene. This CDR3 is CASSESSPGETQYF. The CDR3 nucleotides read TGCGCCAGCAGTGAGTCGAGCCCCGGAGAGACCCAGTACTTC.

The rearrangement links TRBV6-6 to TRBJ2-3; D remains unclear. Germline CDR1 reads MNHNY; CDR2 reads SVGAGI (reference sequence). Trimming took 1 base from V and 0 from J, leaving 8 bases between them. The CDR3 sequence is 15 residues long. CDR3 sequence: CASSYLGGSTDTQYF. In DNA form, the CDR3 reads TGTGCCAGCAGTTACTTAGGCGGCAGCACAGATACGCAGTATTTT.

The chain couples TRBV5-1 to TRBJ2-1, with TRBD2 identical over 9 bases. With V trimmed by 3 bases and J by 7 bases, 11 bases remained unmatched. The length of the CDR3 is 16 residues. Germline lookup yields CDR1 SGHRS and CDR2 YFSETQ. CDR3 residues: CASSSMGLAGGNEQFF. The CDR3 bases are TGCGCCAGCAGCTCAATGGGACTAGCAGGTGGAAATGAGCAGTTCTTC.

This clone was picked up many times. J is TRBJ2-7 and V is TRBV19; possibly TRBD1 for D (6 bases). Germline lookup yields CDR1 LNHDA and CDR2 SQIVND (reference sequence). This CDR3 has 14 amino acids. With 8 bases removed from V and 3 bases from J, the gap between germline ends came to 17 bases. CDR3 protein: CASRQQGEGYEQYF. CDR3 DNA: TGTGCCAGTCGTCAACAGGGAGAGGGCTACGAGCAGTACTTC.

The rearrangement uses TRBV5-1 and TRBJ2-3, with TRBD2 matching 9 bases. Germline V gene sequence: CDR1 SGHRS, CDR2 YFSETQ. V trimming: 3 bases; J trimming: 0 bases; junction bases outside the gene matches: 5. This CDR3 comprises 16 residues. This CDR3 reads CASSSLTSGSTDTQYF. Here the CDR3 DNA reads TGCGCCAGCAGCTCCTTGACTAGCGGTAGCACAGATACGCAGTATTTT.

The chain joins TRBV4-2 to TRBJ2-1, with 9 bases matching TRBD2. Germline assignment: CDR1 LGHNA and CDR2 YNFKEQ. Trimming took 2 bases from V and 5 from J; bases not matched to a gene: 7. The CDR3 has 16 residues. CDR3 amino acids: CASSQSLAGYDNEQFF. CDR3 coding DNA: TGTGCCAGCAGCCAATCGCTAGCGGGGTACGACAATGAGCAGTTCTTC.

This clone has only one observation. The V call is TRBV10-1, the J call TRBJ2-7; a weak D match, TRBD1 (5 bases). V was shortened by 6 bases and J by 1 base, with 19 bases between the two germline ends. The germline CDR1 and CDR2 sequences are WNHNN and SYGVQD (reference sequence). The CDR3 spans 16 residues. The CDR3: CASRRLPGPGSYEQYF. In nucleotides, the CDR3 is TGCGCCAGCAGGCGGCTTCCGGGTCCAGGGTCCTACGAGCAGTACTTC.

This sequence joins TRBV15 and TRBJ1-4, with D tentatively TRBD1 (6 bases). CDR3 length: 16 amino acids. V was cut by 9 bases and J by 4 bases, with 21 bases left in between. Looked up from germline, CDR1 is LNHNV and CDR2 is YYDKDF (reference sequence). The CDR3 reads CATSQGPFINNEKLFF. CDR3 DNA: TGTGCCACTTCACAGGGCCCATTTATTAATAATGAAAAACTGTTTTTT.

CDR3 nucleotides: TGCGCCAGCAGCTTGAGGGGACAGGGGAACACTGAAGCTTTCTTT. Amino acids: CASSLRGQGNTEAFF. V is TRBV5-1 and J is TRBJ1-1; 9 bases map to TRBD1. V trimming: 1 base; J trimming: 1 base; junction bases outside the gene matches: 2. In germline, CDR1 is SGHRS, CDR2 YFSETQ. The CDR3 loop spans 15 amino acids.